These 7 T cell receptor beta chains were sequenced from one sample in a study of identical twins. A single record per CDR3 protein comes from TCRdb applying MiXCR to the 5' RACE reads. Of 690,000 or so distinct CDR3 sequences in the sample, around 8.6% are singletons; the top ten hold roughly 0.97%. Separately, the same data were catalogued under a study of yellow fever vaccine responses in identical twins.

Input material: PBMCs. All receptors derive from a woman aged 18-35 years in good health.

V usage is TRBV5-6 and J usage is TRBJ2-3; no clear D gene. The germline V gene encodes CDR1 SGHDT and CDR2 YYEEEE. Trimming shortened V by 0 bases and J by 1 base, and 9 bases separated the two germline ends. The CDR3 extends over 15 amino acids. The CDR3 DNA is TGTGCCAGCAGCTTGGGGGTGAGAGGCACAGATACGCAGTATTTT. Its protein is CASSLGVRGTDTQYF.

Details on this clonotype: This may come from a read error, since a much larger clone is one base off. The rearrangement joins TRBV7-9 to TRBJ2-2, with D unresolved. The CDR3 runs to 12 residues. Trimming took off 7 bases at V and 1 base at J, with 4 bases between the two ends. Germline V gene lookup returns CDR1 SEHNR and CDR2 FQNEAQ (reference sequence). CDR3 DNA sequence: TGTGCCAGCATGGGGAACACCGGGGAGCTGTTTTTT. Its protein product is CASMGNTGELFF.

This clonotype has more than one count but fewer than ten. This chain links TRBV29-1 with TRBJ2-5; tentatively, D is TRBD1 (5 bases). Germline CDR1 reads SQVTM; CDR2 reads ANQGSEA. CDR3 length: 11 amino acids. V was clipped by 6 bases and J by 5 bases, with 10 bases between them. The CDR3 nucleotides are TGCAGCGTGGAAAAGGGGGAGACCCAGTACTTC. This codes for CSVEKGETQYF.

CDR3 coding DNA: TGCAGTGCTAGAGAGAAAAGGAGCTCCTATAATTCACCCCTCCACTTT. This translates into CSAREKRSSYNSPLHF. V usage is TRBV20-1 and J usage is TRBJ1-6; D not certain. This CDR3 region has 16 residues. The V end was cut by 0 bases, the J end by 0 bases, with 9 bases between. Germline-derived CDR1 and CDR2 are DFQATT and SNEGSKA (reference sequence).

This clonotype has ten or more counts. J is TRBJ2-1 and V is TRBV29-1; weak D call: TRBD2 (5 bases). Germline-derived CDR1 and CDR2 are SQVTM and ANQGSEA. The CDR3 consists of 13 residues. CDR3: CSHVGSRDNEQFF. CDR3 nucleotide sequence: TGCAGTCACGTGGGGAGTCGAGACAATGAGCAGTTCTTC.

This chain uses TRBV6-1 with TRBJ1-1; D call uncertain. The length of the CDR3 is 15 residues. Trimming left V 6 bases short and J 1 base short, with 15 bases between. CDR1 is MNHNS and CDR2 is SASEGT in the germline V gene. The CDR3: CASSLRRETNTEAFF. CDR3 DNA sequence: TGTGCCAGCAGCCTAAGACGGGAAACGAACACTGAAGCTTTCTTT.

The chain is built from TRBV4-2 and TRBJ2-2; 7 bases map to TRBD1. The CDR3 runs to 14 residues. Germline CDR1 reads LGHNA; CDR2 reads YNFKEQ. The J segment lost 6 bases and the V segment lost 5 bases, leaving 6 bases of the junction unmatched. The CDR3 region is CASSGSTGPGELFF. The CDR3 DNA is TGTGCCAGCAGCGGATCGACAGGGCCCGGGGAGCTGTTTTTT.